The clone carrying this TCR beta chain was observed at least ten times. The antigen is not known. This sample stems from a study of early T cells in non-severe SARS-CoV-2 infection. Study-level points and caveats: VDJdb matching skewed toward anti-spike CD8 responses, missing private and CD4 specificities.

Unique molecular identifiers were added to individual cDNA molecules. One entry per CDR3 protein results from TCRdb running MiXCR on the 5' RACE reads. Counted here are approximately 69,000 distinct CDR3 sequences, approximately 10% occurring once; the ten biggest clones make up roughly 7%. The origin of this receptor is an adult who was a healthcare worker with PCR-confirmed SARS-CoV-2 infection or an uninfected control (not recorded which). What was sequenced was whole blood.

This CDR3 is CASSFRDRVGEQYF. CDR3 sequence (DNA): TGTGCCAGCAGCTTCCGGGACAGGGTAGGAGAGCAGTACTTC. V is TRBV5-6 and J is TRBJ2-7; 9 nucleotides match TRBD1. Trimming removed 2 bases from V and 7 bases from J; junction bases left unmatched: 7. The CDR3 has 14 amino acids. Germline V gene data show CDR1 as SGHDT and CDR2 as YYEEEE.